This TCR beta chain was profiled in a study of T cell responses to AZD1222 COVID-19 vaccine. Findings and limits, study-wide: Spike-specific TCR breadth rose after two AZD1222 doses, and depth rose as well.

A single count supports this clone. Antigen: not known. The CDR3 runs to 13 residues. V was pared by 5 bases and J by 5 bases, with 12 bases between. Per germline, CDR1 SGHTA and CDR2 FQGNSA. Combined were second doses at about 4 or about 12 weeks. The data were produced by immunoSEQ multiplex PCR, yet TCRdb's version contains in-frame clones alone and is incomplete. The sample carries about 100,000 clones, roughly nine tenths recorded once. Sequencing used peripheral blood, obtained 28 days after the second AZD1222 dose. This clonotype was obtained from an adult who received the AZD1222 COVID-19 vaccine. This chain joins TRBV7-2 and TRBJ2-5; D may be TRBD2 (5 bases). CDR3 nucleotides: TGTGCCAGCAGCGGGAAAGCGGCGGAGACCCAGTACTTC. Protein product: CASSGKAAETQYF.